The sample holds a few counts of the clone carrying this TCR beta chain. The target antigen is unknown. The data are from a study of T cells after yellow fever vaccination. Study-level results: The booster saw the reappearance of most primary-vaccination clones (around 96% CD4, less than 90% CD8).

TCRdb reprocessed the 5' RACE reads with MiXCR, giving one entry per CDR3 protein. The table has a few hundred thousand distinct CDR3 sequences, approximately 10% seen once. This CDR3 spans 13 amino acids. The V and J ends lost 6 bases and 5 bases, in that order; junction bases with no gene match: 2. The chain couples TRBV12-3 or TRBV12-4 to TRBJ2-3, with 10 bases lining up with TRBD2. This TCR derives from a man in his late teens or twenties who received the YFV17D yellow fever vaccine. This specimen was CD4+ T cells sorted from PBMCs, taken 5 days after the yellow fever booster vaccination. The CDR3 DNA reads TGTGCCAGCAGAACTAGCGGGGTAGATACGCAGTATTTT. This gives the protein CASRTSGVDTQYF.